This TCR beta chain derives from a study of blood T cell repertoires in COVID-19 (dated by TCRdb to the early 2020s). About the study as a whole: Samples covering the acute and convalescent phases of COVID-19 were provided by collaborators in the United States, Italy and Spain. The prospective study material was composed of cDNA or gDNA derived from T cells, B-cell-depleted T cells, or PBMCs. The dataset comprised deeply sampled blood TCRbeta repertoires from subjects exposed to, actively infected with, or recovered from COVID-19. The repertoires were released in a freely available public database meant as a resource for research on the immune response to SARS-CoV-2. Samples were obtained from the ongoing ImmuneRACE study (first 160 participants) and from over 1,000 subjects provided by 6 global collaborators. The sample metadata nearly always contained a de-identified subject ID, COVID-19 status, age in years and sex. Where HLA class I and class II types were available, the types were taken from metadata supplied by the sample provider, not from assay-based typing.

TCRbeta CDR3 regions were amplified from genomic DNA using the immunoSEQ Assay, a bias-controlled multiplex PCR. The authors processed their data as follows. Nucleated cell counts per sample were estimated from amplification of reference gene primers within the assay. Sequence reads were collapsed and filtered to measure the absolute abundance of every unique TCRbeta CDR3 rearrangement. For each sample, productive Simpson clonality was calculated as the square root of Simpson's diversity index across productive rearrangements. As stored in TCRdb, this immuneACCESS dataset retains in-frame rearrangements with V and J assigned. A fraction of the clones does not appear; measured against another copy, unresolved V genes explain less than half of the discrepancy, and the remainder lacks a known reason. V and J calls and clone size are copied from that table; D and trimming were computed from the DNA. Present in this sample are 150,000 to 200,000 clones, around nine tenths of which were seen just once. In total, the top ten clones hold 4% to 5% of the sample.

CDR1 and CDR2 were assigned from the germline V gene as MGHRA and YSYEKL. V trim: 4 bases; J trim: 2 bases; unmatched bases: 14. Taken from cysteine to phenylalanine, the CDR3 has 18 residues. CDR3 DNA is the only sequence kept; it has 54 bases, read in frame from the first base. Here is what the overall study found, with its caveats: Clinical and demographic metadata were provided uncurated, with the amount varying by source and participant.

Turning to this clone: Its antigen is not yet known. The sample holds no much larger clone one base away, and base qualities are not on file.

Each collaborating institution followed its own protocols to collect whole blood in K2EDTA tubes. For TCRbeta analysis, collaborator samples were shipped as frozen whole blood, as isolated PBMCs, or as DNA extracted from either sample type. The chain was built from TRBV4-1 and TRBJ2-3; 8 bases in the junction line up with TRBD1. Sequencing was done on a sample of peripheral blood. The TCR comes from a human donor in a cohort sampled during active COVID-19. CDR3 sequence: CASSPGQGPWGPTDTQYF. Here is the DNA: TGCGCCAGCAGCCCCGGACAGGGCCCTTGGGGGCCCACAGATACGCAGTATTTT.